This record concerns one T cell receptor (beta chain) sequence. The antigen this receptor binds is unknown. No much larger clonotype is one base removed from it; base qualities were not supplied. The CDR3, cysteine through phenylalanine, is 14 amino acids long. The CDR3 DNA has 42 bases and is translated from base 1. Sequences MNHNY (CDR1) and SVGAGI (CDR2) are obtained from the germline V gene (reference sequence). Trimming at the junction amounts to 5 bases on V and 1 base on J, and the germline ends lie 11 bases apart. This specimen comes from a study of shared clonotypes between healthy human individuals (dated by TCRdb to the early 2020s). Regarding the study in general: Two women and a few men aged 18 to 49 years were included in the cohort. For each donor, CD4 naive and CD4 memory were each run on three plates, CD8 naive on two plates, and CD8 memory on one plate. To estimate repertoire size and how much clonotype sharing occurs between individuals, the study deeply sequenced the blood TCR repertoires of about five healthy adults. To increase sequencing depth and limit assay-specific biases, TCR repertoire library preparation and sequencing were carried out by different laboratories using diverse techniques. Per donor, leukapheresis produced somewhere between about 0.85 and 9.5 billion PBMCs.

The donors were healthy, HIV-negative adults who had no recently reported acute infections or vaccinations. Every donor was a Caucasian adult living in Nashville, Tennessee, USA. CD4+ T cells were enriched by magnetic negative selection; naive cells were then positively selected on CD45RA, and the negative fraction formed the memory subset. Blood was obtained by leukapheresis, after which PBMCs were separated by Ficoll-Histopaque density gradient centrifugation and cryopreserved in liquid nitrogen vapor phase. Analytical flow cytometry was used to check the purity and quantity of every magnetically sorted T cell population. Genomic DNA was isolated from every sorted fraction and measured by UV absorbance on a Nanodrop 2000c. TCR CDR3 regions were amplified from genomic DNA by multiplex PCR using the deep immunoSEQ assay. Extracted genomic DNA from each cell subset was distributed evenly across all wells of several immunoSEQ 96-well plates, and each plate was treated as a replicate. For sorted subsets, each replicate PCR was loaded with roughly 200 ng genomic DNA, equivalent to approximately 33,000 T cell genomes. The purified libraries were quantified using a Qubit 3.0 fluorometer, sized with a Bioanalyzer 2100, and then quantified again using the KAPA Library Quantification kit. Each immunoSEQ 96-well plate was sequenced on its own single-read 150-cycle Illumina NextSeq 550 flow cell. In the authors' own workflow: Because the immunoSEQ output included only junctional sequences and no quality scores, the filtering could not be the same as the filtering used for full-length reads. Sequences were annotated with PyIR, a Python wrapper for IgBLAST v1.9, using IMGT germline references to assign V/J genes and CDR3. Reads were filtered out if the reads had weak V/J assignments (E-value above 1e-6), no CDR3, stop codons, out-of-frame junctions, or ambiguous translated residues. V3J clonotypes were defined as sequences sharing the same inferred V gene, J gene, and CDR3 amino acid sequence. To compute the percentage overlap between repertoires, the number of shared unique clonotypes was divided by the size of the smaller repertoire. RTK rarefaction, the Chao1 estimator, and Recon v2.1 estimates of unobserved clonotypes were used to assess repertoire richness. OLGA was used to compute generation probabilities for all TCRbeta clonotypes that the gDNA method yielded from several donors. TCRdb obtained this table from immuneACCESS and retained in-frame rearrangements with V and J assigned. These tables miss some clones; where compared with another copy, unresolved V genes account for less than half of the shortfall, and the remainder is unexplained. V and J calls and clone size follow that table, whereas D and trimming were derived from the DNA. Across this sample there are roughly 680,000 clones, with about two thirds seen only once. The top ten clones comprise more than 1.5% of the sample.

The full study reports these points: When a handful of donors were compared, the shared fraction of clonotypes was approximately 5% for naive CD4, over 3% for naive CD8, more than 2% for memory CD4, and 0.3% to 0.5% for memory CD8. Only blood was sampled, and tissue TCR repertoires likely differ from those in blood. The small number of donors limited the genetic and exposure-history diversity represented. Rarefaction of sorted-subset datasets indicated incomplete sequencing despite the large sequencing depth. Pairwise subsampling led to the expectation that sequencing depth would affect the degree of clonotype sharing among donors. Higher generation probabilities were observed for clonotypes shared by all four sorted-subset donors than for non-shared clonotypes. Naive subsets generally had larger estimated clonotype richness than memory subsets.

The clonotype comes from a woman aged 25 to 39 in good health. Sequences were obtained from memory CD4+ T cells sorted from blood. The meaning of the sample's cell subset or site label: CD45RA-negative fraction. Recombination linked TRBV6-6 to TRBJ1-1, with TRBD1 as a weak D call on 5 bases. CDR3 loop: CASSPDSRNTEAFF. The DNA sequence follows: TGTGCCAGCAGTCCAGACAGTAGGAACACTGAAGCTTTCTTT.